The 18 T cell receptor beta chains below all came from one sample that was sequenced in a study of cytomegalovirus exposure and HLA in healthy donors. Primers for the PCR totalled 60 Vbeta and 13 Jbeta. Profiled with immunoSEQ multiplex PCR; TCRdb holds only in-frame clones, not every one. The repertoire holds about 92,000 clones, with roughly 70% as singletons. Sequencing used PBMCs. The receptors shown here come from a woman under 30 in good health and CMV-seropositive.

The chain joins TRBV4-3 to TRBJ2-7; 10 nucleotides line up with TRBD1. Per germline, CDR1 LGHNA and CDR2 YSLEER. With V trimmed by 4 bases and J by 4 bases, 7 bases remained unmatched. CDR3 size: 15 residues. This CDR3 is CASSRNGQGEYEQYF. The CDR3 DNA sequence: TGCGCCAGCAGCCGTAATGGACAGGGGGAATACGAGCAGTACTTC.

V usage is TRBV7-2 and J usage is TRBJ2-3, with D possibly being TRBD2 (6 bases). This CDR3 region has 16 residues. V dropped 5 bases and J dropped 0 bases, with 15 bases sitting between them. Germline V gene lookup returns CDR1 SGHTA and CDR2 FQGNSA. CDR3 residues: CASSRLGRSSTDTQYF. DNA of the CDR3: TGTGCCAGCAGCAGGCTCGGGAGAAGTAGCACAGATACGCAGTATTTT. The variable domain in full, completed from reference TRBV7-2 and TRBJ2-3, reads GAGVSQSPSNKVTEKGKDVELRCDPISGHTALYWYRQSLGQGLEFLIYFQGNSAPDKSGLPSDRFSAERTGGSVSTLTIQRTQQEDSAVYLCASSRLGRSSTDTQYFGPGTRLTVL.

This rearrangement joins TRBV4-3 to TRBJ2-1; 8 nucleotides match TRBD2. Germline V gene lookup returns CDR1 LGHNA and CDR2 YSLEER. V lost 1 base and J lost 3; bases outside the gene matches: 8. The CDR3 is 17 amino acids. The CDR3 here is CASSQASRAGGYNEQFF. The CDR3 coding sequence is TGCGCCAGCAGCCAAGCTTCTAGGGCGGGAGGCTACAATGAGCAGTTCTTC.

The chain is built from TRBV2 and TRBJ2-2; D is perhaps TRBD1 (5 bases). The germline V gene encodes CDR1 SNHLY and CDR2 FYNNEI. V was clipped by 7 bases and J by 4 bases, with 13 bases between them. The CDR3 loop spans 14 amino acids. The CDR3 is CASIRRERTGELFF. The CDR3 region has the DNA TGTGCCAGCATCCGCAGGGAACGCACCGGGGAGCTGTTTTTT.

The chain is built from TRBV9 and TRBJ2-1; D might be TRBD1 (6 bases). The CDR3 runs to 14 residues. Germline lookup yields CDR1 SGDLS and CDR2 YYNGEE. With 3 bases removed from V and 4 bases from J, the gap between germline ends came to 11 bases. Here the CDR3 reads CASSDAGTYNEQFF. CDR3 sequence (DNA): TGTGCCAGCAGCGATGCCGGGACATACAATGAGCAGTTCTTC.

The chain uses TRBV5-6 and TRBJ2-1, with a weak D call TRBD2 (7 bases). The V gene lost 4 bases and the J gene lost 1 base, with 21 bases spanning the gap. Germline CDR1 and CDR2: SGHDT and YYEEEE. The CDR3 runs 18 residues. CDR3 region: CASSPRGGITLSYNEQFF. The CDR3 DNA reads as TGTGCCAGCAGCCCGAGGGGGGGCATAACCCTATCCTACAATGAGCAGTTCTTC. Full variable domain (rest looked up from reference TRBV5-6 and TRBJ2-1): DAGVTQSPTHLIKTRGQQVTLRCSPKSGHDTVSWYQQALGQGPQFIFQYYEEEERQRGNFPDRFSGHQFPNYSSELNVNALLLGDSALYLCASSPRGGITLSYNEQFFGPGTRLTVL.

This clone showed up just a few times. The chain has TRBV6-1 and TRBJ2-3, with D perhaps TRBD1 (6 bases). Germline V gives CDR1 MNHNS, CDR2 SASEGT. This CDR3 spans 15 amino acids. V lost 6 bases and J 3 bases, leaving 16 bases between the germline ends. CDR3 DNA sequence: TGTGCCAGCAGAATAGCAGGGGCTATTACAGATACGCAGTATTTT. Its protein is CASRIAGAITDTQYF.

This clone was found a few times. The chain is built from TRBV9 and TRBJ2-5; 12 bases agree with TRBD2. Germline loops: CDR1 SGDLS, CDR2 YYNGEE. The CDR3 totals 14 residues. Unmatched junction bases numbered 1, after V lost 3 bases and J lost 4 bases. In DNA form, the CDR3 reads TGTGCCAGCAGCGCTAGCGGGGGGGGAGAGACCCAGTACTTC. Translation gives CASSASGGGETQYF.

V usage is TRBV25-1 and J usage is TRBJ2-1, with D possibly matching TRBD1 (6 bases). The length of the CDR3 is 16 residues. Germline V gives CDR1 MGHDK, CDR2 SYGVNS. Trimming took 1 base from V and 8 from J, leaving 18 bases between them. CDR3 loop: CASSESLGHVGDEQFF. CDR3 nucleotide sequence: TGTGCCAGCAGTGAATCCTTGGGACACGTTGGCGATGAGCAGTTCTTC.

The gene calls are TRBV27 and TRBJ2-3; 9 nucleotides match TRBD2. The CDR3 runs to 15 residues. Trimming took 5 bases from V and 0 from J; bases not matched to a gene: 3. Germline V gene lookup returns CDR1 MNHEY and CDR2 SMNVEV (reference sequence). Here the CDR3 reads CASSGLATSTDTQYF. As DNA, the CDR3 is TGTGCCAGCAGTGGACTAGCGACTAGCACAGATACGCAGTATTTT.

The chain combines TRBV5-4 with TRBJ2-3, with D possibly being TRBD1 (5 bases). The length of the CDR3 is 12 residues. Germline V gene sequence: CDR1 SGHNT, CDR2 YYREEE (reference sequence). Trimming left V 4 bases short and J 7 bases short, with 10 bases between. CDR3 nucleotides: TGTGCCAGCAGCATCGACAGAAATACGCAGTATTTT. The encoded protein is CASSIDRNTQYF.

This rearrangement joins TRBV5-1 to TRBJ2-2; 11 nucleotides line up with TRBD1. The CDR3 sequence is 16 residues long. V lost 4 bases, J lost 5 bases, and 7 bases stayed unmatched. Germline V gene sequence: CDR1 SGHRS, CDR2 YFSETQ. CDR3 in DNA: TGCGCCAGCAGCCTGGACGGGACAGGGGGTACCGGGGAGCTGTTTTTT. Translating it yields CASSLDGTGGTGELFF.

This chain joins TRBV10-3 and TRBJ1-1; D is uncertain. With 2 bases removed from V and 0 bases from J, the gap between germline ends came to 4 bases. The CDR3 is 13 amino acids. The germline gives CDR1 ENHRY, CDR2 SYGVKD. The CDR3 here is CAISETVNTEAFF. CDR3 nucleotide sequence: TGTGCCATCAGTGAGACGGTGAACACTGAAGCTTTCTTT.

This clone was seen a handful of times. CDR3: CATKESFNSPLHF. CDR3 coding DNA: TGTGCCACAAAGGAGAGTTTCAATTCACCCCTCCACTTT. V usage is TRBV25-1 and J usage is TRBJ1-6; D unclear. This CDR3 has 13 amino acids. Germline-derived CDR1 and CDR2 are MGHDK and SYGVNS. V dropped 10 bases and J dropped 7 bases, with 14 bases sitting between them.

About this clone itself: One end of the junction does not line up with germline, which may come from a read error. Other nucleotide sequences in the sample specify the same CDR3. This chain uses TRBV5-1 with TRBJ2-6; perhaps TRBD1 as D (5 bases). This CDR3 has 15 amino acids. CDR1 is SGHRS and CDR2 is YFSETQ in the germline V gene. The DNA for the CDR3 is TGCGCCAGCAGCTTGGGCGCCTCTGGGGCCAACGTCCTGACCTTC. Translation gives CASSLGASGANVLTF.

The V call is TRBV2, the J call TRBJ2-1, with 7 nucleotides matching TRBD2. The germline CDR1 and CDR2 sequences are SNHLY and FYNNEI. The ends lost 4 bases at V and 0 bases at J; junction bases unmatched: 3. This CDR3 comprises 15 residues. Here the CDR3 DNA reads TGTGCCAGCAGTGGGGACTACAACTCCTACAATGAGCAGTTCTTC. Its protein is CASSGDYNSYNEQFF.

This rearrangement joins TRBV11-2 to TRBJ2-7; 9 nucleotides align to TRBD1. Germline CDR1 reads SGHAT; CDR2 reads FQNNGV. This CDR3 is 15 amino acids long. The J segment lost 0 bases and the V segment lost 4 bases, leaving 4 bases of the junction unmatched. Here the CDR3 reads CASSSGQGSSYEQYF. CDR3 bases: TGTGCCAGCAGCTCGGGACAGGGCTCCTCCTACGAGCAGTACTTC.

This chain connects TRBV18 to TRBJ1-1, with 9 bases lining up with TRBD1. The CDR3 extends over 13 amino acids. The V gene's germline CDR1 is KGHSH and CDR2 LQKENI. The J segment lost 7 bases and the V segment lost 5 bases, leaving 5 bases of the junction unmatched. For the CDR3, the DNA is TGTGCCAGCTCAGCCCGACAGGGGGATGAAGCTTTCTTT. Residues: CASSARQGDEAFF.